The 11 T cell receptor beta chains given below trace back to one sample, sequenced in a study of blood T cell repertoires in COVID-19. Assay used: immunoSEQ multiplex PCR; TCRdb lists only in-frame clones, some missing. The profile shows about 150,000 clones, around 74% of them singletons. The sequenced sample was peripheral blood. These receptors were collected from a woman aged 80 or over with acute or convalescent COVID-19.

This clone was detected only once. The genes are TRBV6-5 and TRBJ2-7; 15 bases are shared with TRBD2. The germline CDR1 and CDR2 sequences are MNHEY and SVGAGI. Germline trimming cut 6 bases from V and 4 bases from J; bases unmatched to any gene: 4. The length of the CDR3 is 15 residues. In DNA, the CDR3 is TGTGCCAGCAGGAGGACTAGCGGGAGGGTATACGAGCAGTACTTC. Translated, it gives CASRRTSGRVYEQYF.

The chain joins TRBV5-7 to TRBJ1-2; D not resolved. TRBV5-7 is reported as an ORF; its role is uncertain. This CDR3 is 17 amino acids long. V was trimmed by 2 bases and J by 4 bases, leaving 21 bases between them. The DNA for the CDR3 is TGTGCCAGCAGCTTTTTCGGGTATGAGGAAAGAATCTATGGCTACACCTTC. This translates into CASSFFGYEERIYGYTF.

The chain combines TRBV6-2 or TRBV6-3 with TRBJ1-6, with no clear D. Germline loops: CDR1 MNHEY, CDR2 SVGEGT. V gave up 1 base and J gave up 9 bases, with 22 bases separating them. The CDR3 length is 18 residues. The CDR3 DNA reads TGTGCCAGCAGTTACTACGAGGGCCTAAGCAGGCCTAGTTCACCCCTCCACTTT. It codes for CASSYYEGLSRPSSPLHF.

This clone has a handful of counts. The rearrangement joins TRBV10-3 to TRBJ1-6; 8 bases are shared with TRBD1. Per germline, CDR1 ENHRY and CDR2 SYGVKD. CDR3 length: 14 residues. The trim removed 3 bases at V and 6 bases at J, leaving 1 base unmatched. The DNA for the CDR3 is TGTGCCATCAGTGACGGACAGGGTAATTCACCCCTCCACTTT. It yields the protein CAISDGQGNSPLHF.

The rearrangement links TRBV3-1 (or the pseudogene TRBV3-2) to TRBJ2-1; TRBD2 matches 12 bases. V lost 3 bases to trimming and J lost 4 bases; unmatched junction nucleotides: 1. CDR3 length: 15 amino acids. Germline lookup yields CDR1 LGHDT and CDR2 YNNKEL (reference sequence). This CDR3 reads CASSHGTSGYNEQFF. The CDR3 DNA follows: TGTGCCAGCAGCCACGGGACTAGCGGGTACAATGAGCAGTTCTTC.

In this sample, this clone turned up once. The chain links TRBV9 to TRBJ1-2, with D maybe TRBD1 (6 bases). V was clipped by 0 bases and J by 4 bases, with 13 bases between them. This CDR3 is 15 amino acids long. CDR1 and CDR2 from the germline V gene are SGDLS and YYNGEE. CDR3 in amino acids: CASSVEGGGAYGYTF. The CDR3 nucleotides read TGTGCCAGCAGCGTAGAGGGCGGGGGGGCCTATGGCTACACCTTC.

The chain uses TRBV7-2 and TRBJ1-1, with a weak D call TRBD1 (5 bases). There are 13 residues in the CDR3. In germline, CDR1 is SGHTA, CDR2 FQGNSA. Trimming stripped 5 bases from V and 1 base from J, with 8 bases between. The DNA of the CDR3 is TGTGCCAGCAGCCCCCAGGGGAACACTGAAGCTTTCTTT. Its translation is CASSPQGNTEAFF.

The chain links TRBV10-3 to TRBJ1-2, with 7 bases aligning to TRBD1. CDR1 and CDR2 from the germline V gene are ENHRY and SYGVKD. This CDR3 is built from 13 residues. Unmatched junction bases numbered 7, after V lost 6 bases and J lost 6 bases. CDR3 nucleotides: TGTGCCATCAGCAAACAGGGGTTCAATGGCTACACCTTC. Amino acids: CAISKQGFNGYTF.

This clone came up once. CDR3 in DNA: TGTGCCCTTTCCGCAGGGGGGCGGGAAGAAAAACTGTTTTTT. Residues: CALSAGGREEKLFF. The chain is built from TRBV5-4 and TRBJ1-4; TRBD1 matches 7 bases. The germline V gene has CDR1 SGHNT and CDR2 YYREEE (reference sequence). The CDR3 sequence is 14 residues long. V lost 10 bases, J lost 8 bases, and 14 bases stayed unmatched.

The rearrangement links TRBV24-1 to TRBJ1-2; 7 bases map to TRBD1. Germline trimming cut 4 bases from V and 2 bases from J; bases unmatched to any gene: 3. Germline lookup yields CDR1 KGHDR and CDR2 SFDVKD. This CDR3 region has 14 residues. CDR3 region: CATSDKGANYGYTF. The CDR3 DNA reads as TGTGCCACCAGTGACAAGGGGGCAAACTATGGCTACACCTTC.

The chain is built from TRBV19 and TRBJ1-5; 7 bases line up with TRBD1. V lost 6 bases to trimming and J lost 0 bases; unmatched junction nucleotides: 11. Germline CDR1 and CDR2: LNHDA and SQIVND (reference sequence). This CDR3 contains 17 residues. This CDR3 is CASRGIWTGPSNQPQHF. CDR3 DNA sequence: TGTGCCAGTAGGGGAATATGGACAGGACCTAGCAATCAGCCCCAGCATTTT.